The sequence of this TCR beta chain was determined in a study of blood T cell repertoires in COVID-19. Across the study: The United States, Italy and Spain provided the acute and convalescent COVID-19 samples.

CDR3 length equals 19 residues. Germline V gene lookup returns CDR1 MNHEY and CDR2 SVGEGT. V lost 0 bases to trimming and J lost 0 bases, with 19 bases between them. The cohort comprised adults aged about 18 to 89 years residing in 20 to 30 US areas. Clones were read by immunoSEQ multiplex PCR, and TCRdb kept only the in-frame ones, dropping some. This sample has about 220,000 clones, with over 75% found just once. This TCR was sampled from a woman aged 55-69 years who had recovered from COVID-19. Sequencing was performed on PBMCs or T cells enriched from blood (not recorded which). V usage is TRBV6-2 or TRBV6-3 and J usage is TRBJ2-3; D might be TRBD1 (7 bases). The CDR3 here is CASSYSGGTAGFSTDTQYF. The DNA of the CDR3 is TGTGCCAGCAGTTACTCAGGCGGGACAGCGGGCTTTAGCACAGATACGCAGTATTTT.